This T cell receptor (beta chain) was retrieved from a study of PD-1 blockade in classical Hodgkin lymphoma. Sequenced by immunoSEQ multiplex PCR; TCRdb stores in-frame clones only, minus some. The sample has more than 45,000 clones; approximately 70% are singletons. Following autologous stem cell transplantation, relapse occurred in every patient, and exposure to brentuximab vedotin varied. The receptor's source is a human donor with classical Hodgkin lymphoma. The specimen was peripheral blood mononuclear cells (PBMCs), collected at baseline.

The CDR3 DNA reads as TGCGCCAGCAGCTTGACCCCAACAGCCCAAGAGACCCAGTACTTC. The encoded protein is CASSLTPTAQETQYF. The chain couples TRBV5-1 to TRBJ2-5; no clear D gene. The CDR3 runs 15 residues. Looked up from germline, CDR1 is SGHRS and CDR2 is YFSETQ. Trimming removed 1 base at V and 1 base at J, with 11 bases between.